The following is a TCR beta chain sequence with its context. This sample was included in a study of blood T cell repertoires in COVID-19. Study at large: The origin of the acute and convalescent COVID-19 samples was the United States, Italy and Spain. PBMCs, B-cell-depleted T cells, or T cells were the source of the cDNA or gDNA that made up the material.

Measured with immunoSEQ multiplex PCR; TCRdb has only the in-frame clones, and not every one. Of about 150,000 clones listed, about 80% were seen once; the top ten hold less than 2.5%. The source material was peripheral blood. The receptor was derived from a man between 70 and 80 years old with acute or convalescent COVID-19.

The CDR3: CASSVTGTGGRGYTF. CDR3 bases: TGCGCCAGCAGCGTAACCGGGACAGGGGGCCGTGGCTACACCTTC. The chain uses TRBV4-1 and TRBJ1-2, with TRBD1 matching over 12 bases. The CDR3 is 15 amino acids. The junction had 8 bases not matched to a gene; V was cut back by 5 bases and J by 7 bases. Per the germline V gene, CDR1 is MGHRA and CDR2 is YSYEKL.